This TCR beta chain was profiled in a study of blood T cell repertoires in COVID-19. Whole-study context: Researchers got acute and convalescent COVID-19 samples from the United States, Italy and Spain.

The repertoire was sequenced with immunoSEQ multiplex PCR; TCRdb's copy has only in-frame clones and lacks some. The sample includes approximately 150,000 clones, about four fifths of them seen just once. The TCR comes from a woman of 80 years or more with acute or convalescent COVID-19. The material sequenced was peripheral blood.

Here the CDR3 DNA reads TGTGCCAGCAGTTTTGCCCCACAGGGCCACGAGCAGTACTTC. Amino acid sequence: CASSFAPQGHEQYF. The J gene is TRBJ2-7, the V gene TRBV28; TRBD1 might be the D (6 bases). CDR3 size: 14 residues. Germline CDR1 is MDHEN and CDR2 is SYDVKM. Trimming took 3 bases from V and 5 from J, leaving 14 bases between them.